The 28 T cell receptor beta chains below all came from one sample that was sequenced in a study of shared clonotypes between healthy human individuals. Profiling relied on immunoSEQ multiplex PCR, and the TCRdb table lists in-frame clones only, not all of them. The sample includes about 2.4 million clones, roughly 93% seen only once; the top ten take 0.35% to 0.45%. Source material: naive CD4+ T cells from PBMCs. Subset noted: CD45RA+ positively selected. The receptors were sampled from a young man in good health. Some clones in this sample may be carry-over from other donors' samples.

The V gene is TRBV29-1, the J gene TRBJ1-2, with 9 bases identical to TRBD1. CDR3 size: 14 residues. J lost 2 bases, V lost 6 bases, and 7 bases had no gene match. Looked up from germline, CDR1 is SQVTM and CDR2 is ANQGSEA. CDR3 coding DNA: TGCAGCGTCTCTCGGGACAGGGAAAACTATGGCTACACCTTC. It specifies CSVSRDRENYGYTF.

This clone was detected once. The chain employs TRBV9 and TRBJ2-7, with D maybe TRBD2 (5 bases). Germline CDR1 is SGDLS and CDR2 is YYNGEE. The V end was cut by 0 bases, the J end by 3 bases, with 13 bases between. The CDR3 has 15 residues. The CDR3 region is CASSVALGVNYEQYF. The CDR3 DNA is TGTGCCAGCAGCGTAGCCCTCGGGGTTAACTACGAGCAGTACTTC.

The chain employs TRBV10-3 and TRBJ2-5; no firm D call. This CDR3 has 14 amino acids. From germline, CDR1 is ENHRY and CDR2 SYGVKD. Trimming removed 4 bases at V and 1 base at J, with 10 bases between. The CDR3 loop is CAISVGPTQETQYF. Written as DNA, the CDR3 is TGTGCCATCAGTGTTGGGCCTACCCAAGAGACCCAGTACTTC.

The rearrangement joins TRBV5-8 to TRBJ1-5; D not resolved. From germline, CDR1 is SGHTS and CDR2 YDEGEE. Trimming stripped 0 bases from V and 4 bases from J, with 14 bases between. The CDR3 spans 16 residues. The CDR3 bases are TGTGCCAGCAGCTTGGCCCTCGGACGGTCGAATCAGCCCCAGCATTTT. This sequence encodes CASSLALGRSNQPQHF.

This chain links TRBV29-1 with TRBJ2-3; D may match TRBD1 or TRBD2 (5 bases each). The CDR3 is 16 amino acids. V shed 1 base and J shed 8 bases, with 22 bases lying between them. Germline values: CDR1 SQVTM, CDR2 ANQGSEA. CDR3 sequence: CSVEGGTADAGGTQYF. The CDR3 DNA follows: TGCAGCGTTGAAGGGGGGACGGCCGACGCTGGAGGTACGCAGTATTTT.

V gene TRBV2 combines with J gene TRBJ2-3; possible D gene TRBD2, 6 bases. Germline assignment: CDR1 SNHLY and CDR2 FYNNEI. V was trimmed by 2 bases and J by 1 base, leaving 19 bases between them. CDR3 length: 18 amino acids. The CDR3 region is CASSERVGAGSRTDTQYF. The CDR3 DNA follows: TGTGCCAGCAGTGAAAGGGTCGGGGCGGGGAGCCGCACAGATACGCAGTATTTT.

The rearrangement joins TRBV5-6 to TRBJ2-7; 8 bases are a match to TRBD1. This CDR3 is built from 15 residues. Per the germline V gene, CDR1 is SGHDT and CDR2 is YYEEEE. V gave up 2 bases and J gave up 2 bases; unmatched junction bases: 6. The CDR3 region is CASSLTGGTPYEQYF. The CDR3 nucleotides read TGTGCCAGCAGCTTAACAGGGGGTACTCCCTACGAGCAGTACTTC.

This chain uses TRBV30 with TRBJ2-1; the D gene is possibly TRBD2 (5 bases). The CDR3 is 13 residues long. Trimming removed 3 bases from V and 5 bases from J, with 11 bases in between. Germline assignment: CDR1 GTSNPN and CDR2 SVGIG (reference sequence). DNA for the CDR3: TGTGCCTGGAGGGAGGACCGAAACAATGAGCAGTTCTTC. Translating it yields CAWREDRNNEQFF.

This sequence joins TRBV7-9 and TRBJ2-5; perhaps TRBD1 as D (6 bases). Germline V gene lookup returns CDR1 SEHNR and CDR2 FQNEAQ (reference sequence). The CDR3 extends over 13 amino acids. Trimming took 5 bases from V and 5 from J, leaving 12 bases between them. The CDR3 sequence: CASSITRGETQYF. The DNA of the CDR3 is TGTGCCAGCAGCATTACGAGGGGGGAGACCCAGTACTTC.

The chain joins TRBV9 to TRBJ2-1; possibly TRBD1 or TRBD2 for D (5 bases each). This CDR3 spans 16 amino acids. The germline CDR1 and CDR2 sequences are SGDLS and YYNGEE. Trimming pared 0 bases from V and 4 bases from J, leaving 14 bases between. CDR3 region: CASSVVPGTMYNEQFF. DNA of the CDR3: TGTGCCAGCAGCGTAGTACCGGGGACGATGTACAATGAGCAGTTCTTC.

Notes on this clone: Other nucleotide sequences from this sample produce the same CDR3. This sequence joins TRBV5-1 and TRBJ1-5, with D unclear. The CDR3 consists of 13 residues. Germline-derived CDR1 and CDR2 are SGHRS and YFSETQ. Trimming pared 4 bases from V and 3 bases from J, leaving 8 bases between. The CDR3 sequence: CASSQDPNQPQHF. The CDR3 region has the DNA TGCGCCAGCAGCCAAGATCCCAATCAGCCCCAGCATTTT.

Comment on this clone: Other DNA variants within this sample encode the same CDR3. The rearrangement uses TRBV2 and TRBJ1-5; TRBD1 agrees at 7 bases. The germline CDR1 and CDR2 sequences are SNHLY and FYNNEI. J was trimmed by 3 bases and V by 6 bases; bases with no gene match: 8. This CDR3 contains 15 residues. The CDR3 sequence is CASSGDRAPNQPQHF. The CDR3 nucleotides read TGTGCCAGCAGCGGCGACAGGGCCCCCAATCAGCCCCAGCATTTT.

V and J are TRBV30 and TRBJ1-4; D unclear. The CDR3 loop spans 14 amino acids. V gave up 5 bases and J gave up 8 bases, with 18 bases separating them. The germline gives CDR1 GTSNPN, CDR2 SVGIG (reference sequence). Here the CDR3 reads CAWGVGGVREKLFF. DNA for the CDR3: TGTGCCTGGGGAGTAGGCGGAGTCCGAGAAAAACTGTTTTTT.

The gene calls are TRBV19 and TRBJ2-1, with 9 bases that match TRBD1. The CDR3 runs to 14 residues. J gave up 7 bases and V 4 bases, and 5 bases lay outside the gene matches. CDR1 is LNHDA and CDR2 is SQIVND in the germline V gene (reference sequence). The CDR3 nucleotides read TGTGCCAGTAGTAAAAGACAGGGGGGGAATGAGCAGTTCTTC. This gives the protein CASSKRQGGNEQFF.

Concerning this clone itself: Other nucleotide sequences from this sample produce the same CDR3. This rearrangement joins TRBV5-1 to TRBJ2-3; 7 positions match TRBD2. V lost 0 bases to trimming and J lost 3 bases; unmatched junction nucleotides: 4. The CDR3 spans 15 residues. Germline CDR1 SGHRS, CDR2 YFSETQ. The DNA of the CDR3 is TGCGCCAGCAGCTTGGCGGGGGGTTTGACAGATACGCAGTATTTT. Amino acids: CASSLAGGLTDTQYF.

This chain uses TRBV18 with TRBJ1-2; 9 bases are shared with TRBD1. The CDR3 runs to 16 residues. The V gene's germline CDR1 is KGHSH and CDR2 LQKENI. The V and J ends lost 4 bases and 0 bases, in that order; junction bases with no gene match: 6. CDR3 sequence (DNA): TGTGCCAGCTCACAGGAACAGGGGGCCGCTAACTATGGCTACACCTTC. This sequence encodes CASSQEQGAANYGYTF.

This chain connects TRBV5-1 to TRBJ2-1; 7 nucleotides line up with TRBD2. Germline V gives CDR1 SGHRS, CDR2 YFSETQ. J lost 10 bases, V lost 3 bases, and 22 bases had no gene match. This CDR3 is built from 18 residues. CDR3 residues: CASSSKSIRPGTTTEQFF. In DNA, the CDR3 is TGCGCCAGCAGCTCGAAAAGTATACGGCCCGGGACTACTACCGAGCAGTTCTTC.

The V call is TRBV18, the J call TRBJ2-5; D unclear. Germline V gene sequence: CDR1 KGHSH, CDR2 LQKENI. V lost 4 bases and J 0 bases, leaving 9 bases between the germline ends. The CDR3 spans 14 residues. The CDR3 DNA is TGTGCCAGCTCACGAGACGGGTACCAAGAGACCCAGTACTTC. It yields the protein CASSRDGYQETQYF. The entire variable domain, with the rest obtained from reference TRBV18 and TRBJ2-5, is as follows: NAGVMQNPRHLVRRRGQEARLRCSPMKGHSHVYWYRQLPEEGLKFMVYLQKENIIDESGMPKERFSAEFPKEGPSILRIQQVVRGDSAAYFCASSRDGYQETQYFGPGTRLLVL.

The chain combines TRBV2 with TRBJ2-5, with D perhaps TRBD2 (6 bases). CDR1 SNHLY and CDR2 FYNNEI come from the germline V gene. CDR3 length: 16 residues. V was clipped by 4 bases and J by 2 bases, with 17 bases between them. CDR3 nucleotide sequence: TGTGCCAGCAGTGGGGGGGATCCTCCAAAACAAGAGACCCAGTACTTC. It encodes CASSGGDPPKQETQYF.

The V gene is TRBV29-1, the J gene TRBJ2-7; 8 bases are a match to TRBD2. Losses at the gene ends were 6 bases for V and 7 bases for J; bases not matched to a gene: 11. The CDR3 runs to 13 residues. The V gene's germline CDR1 is SQVTM and CDR2 ANQGSEA. CDR3 sequence (DNA): TGCAGCGTGGGGACTAGACATTCCCATGAGCAGTACTTC. Encoded protein: CSVGTRHSHEQYF.

This chain connects TRBV6-6 to TRBJ1-5; D is unclear. Germline loops: CDR1 MNHNY, CDR2 SVGAGI (reference sequence). Between the trimmed V and J ends, which lost 1 base and 0 bases, there was a span of 7 bases. The CDR3 totals 15 residues. The CDR3 is CASSYWENSNQPQHF. CDR3 bases: TGTGCCAGCAGTTACTGGGAAAATAGCAATCAGCCCCAGCATTTT.

The rearrangement uses TRBV29-1 and TRBJ1-1; D gene unclear. This CDR3 is 13 amino acids long. Germline V gene lookup returns CDR1 SQVTM and CDR2 ANQGSEA. The germline V and J ends were trimmed by 7 bases and 0 bases, with 12 bases remaining between them. Here the CDR3 DNA reads TGCAGCGCCTCACTTACACTGAACACTGAAGCTTTCTTT. Translating gives CSASLTLNTEAFF.

This rearrangement joins TRBV19 to TRBJ1-1; the D gene is possibly TRBD1 (6 bases). The V end lost 7 bases, the J end lost 6 bases, and 15 bases lay between the germline ends. This CDR3 spans 13 amino acids. Germline CDR1 and CDR2: LNHDA and SQIVND (reference sequence). CDR3 nucleotides: TGTGCCAGTAAGAGCAGGGGAAGCCCTGAAGCTTTCTTT. Amino acids: CASKSRGSPEAFF.

The chain couples TRBV19 to TRBJ2-1; 8 bases line up with TRBD2. The CDR3 is 14 amino acids. CDR1 and CDR2 from the germline V gene are LNHDA and SQIVND (reference sequence). V lost 5 bases, J lost 2 bases, and 2 bases stayed unmatched. CDR3 DNA sequence: TGTGCCAGTAGTCGCGGGAGGCCCTACAATGAGCAGTTCTTC. This translates into CASSRGRPYNEQFF. The variable domain in full, completed from reference TRBV19 and TRBJ2-1, reads DGGITQSPKYLFRKEGQNVTLSCEQNLNHDAMYWYRQDPGQGLRLIYYSQIVNDFQKGDIAEGYSVSREKKESFPLTVTSAQKNPTAFYLCASSRGRPYNEQFFGPGTRLTVL.

V and J are TRBV5-6 and TRBJ2-2; TRBD1 matches 7 bases. J was trimmed by 6 bases and V by 2 bases; bases with no gene match: 4. The germline gives CDR1 SGHDT, CDR2 YYEEEE. The CDR3 is made up of 14 amino acids. The CDR3 nucleotides are TGTGCCAGCAGCTTTATTCAGGGGGCCGGGGAGCTGTTTTTT. Residues: CASSFIQGAGELFF.

In regard to this clone: The sample holds other DNA sequences that translate to the same CDR3. The V and J genes are TRBV5-1 and TRBJ2-1, with a possible D match to TRBD2 (6 bases). Germline V gene data show CDR1 as SGHRS and CDR2 as YFSETQ. The CDR3 totals 15 residues. The ends were cut back, 0 bases at V and 3 bases at J, with 10 bases in the middle. DNA of the CDR3: TGCGCCAGCAGCTTGGTGGCGGGAATCTACAATGAGCAGTTCTTC. It codes for CASSLVAGIYNEQFF.

The rearrangement uses TRBV19 and TRBJ2-7; 10 positions match TRBD2. V shed 5 bases, J shed 7 bases, and the junction held 8 bases outside the gene matches. Germline lookup yields CDR1 LNHDA and CDR2 SQIVND (reference sequence). CDR3 length: 14 residues. CDR3 region: CASSRITSGEEQYF. As DNA, the CDR3 is TGTGCCAGTAGTCGGATCACTAGCGGGGAAGAGCAGTACTTC.

The chain is built from TRBV30 and TRBJ2-7; D unclear. Germline CDR1 reads GTSNPN; CDR2 reads SVGIG (reference sequence). Trimming took 2 bases from V and 6 from J, leaving 14 bases between them. CDR3 size: 13 residues. The CDR3 nucleotides are TGTGCCTGGAGTTCGCGCCTCCCGGCCGAGCAGTACTTC. Encoded protein: CAWSSRLPAEQYF.